The 27 T cell receptor beta chains listed next were all sequenced from one sample in a study of blood T cell repertoires in COVID-19. Assay: immunoSEQ multiplex PCR; the TCRdb copy retains only in-frame clones and omits some. The sample has roughly 17,000 clones; approximately 88% are singletons. The material sequenced was peripheral blood. The receptors come from a human donor in a cohort sampled during active COVID-19.

The genes are TRBV9 and TRBJ1-2; D possibly corresponds to TRBD1 (5 bases). Germline V gene sequence: CDR1 SGDLS, CDR2 YYNGEE. This CDR3 has 13 residues. The ends were cut back, 2 bases at V and 3 bases at J, with 8 bases in the middle. The chain's CDR3 is CASSVGGDYGYTF. The DNA for the CDR3 is TGTGCCAGCAGCGTGGGAGGGGACTATGGCTACACCTTC.

The chain links TRBV18 to TRBJ2-3; 7 bases match TRBD1. After removal of 3 bases from V and 7 bases from J, the junction contained 10 bases not matched to a gene. This CDR3 is 15 amino acids long. The germline V gene encodes CDR1 KGHSH and CDR2 LQKENI. CDR3: CASSPPGTASHTQYF. The CDR3 region has the DNA TGTGCCAGCTCACCCCCAGGGACAGCAAGTCATACGCAGTATTTT.

This chain joins TRBV27 and TRBJ2-2; TRBD1 is a possible D gene (6 bases). V lost 0 bases and J lost 0, with 11 bases in between. The CDR3 extends over 17 amino acids. Looked up from germline, CDR1 is MNHEY and CDR2 is SMNVEV (reference sequence). CDR3 nucleotide sequence: TGTGCCAGCAGTTTATCGGGGGCGGGTGCGAACACCGGGGAGCTGTTTTTT. Its protein product is CASSLSGAGANTGELFF.

This clone appeared once. The chain uses TRBV7-9 and TRBJ1-4; D may be TRBD1 (5 bases). V was shortened by 5 bases and J by 6 bases, with 10 bases between the two germline ends. This CDR3 comprises 13 residues. Germline V lookup: CDR1 SEHNR, CDR2 FQNEAQ (reference sequence). As DNA, the CDR3 is TGTGCCAGCAGCACCCGACAGTATGAAAAACTGTTTTTT. Residues: CASSTRQYEKLFF.

This clone was detected once. The chain uses TRBV29-1 and TRBJ1-2; 9 positions match TRBD1. With V trimmed by 6 bases and J by 5 bases, 7 bases remained unmatched. CDR1 and CDR2 (germline): SQVTM, ANQGSEA. The CDR3 spans 13 residues. The DNA for the CDR3 is TGCAGCGTCGCCACCGGGACAGGGTATGGCTACACCTTC. Amino acids: CSVATGTGYGYTF.

The V gene is TRBV7-2, the J gene TRBJ2-3, with 12 bases lining up with TRBD2. In germline, CDR1 is SGHTA, CDR2 FQGNSA. J gave up 5 bases and V 3 bases, and 3 bases lay outside the gene matches. The CDR3 is made up of 15 amino acids. The CDR3: CASSFSGLAGDTQYF. DNA of the CDR3: TGTGCCAGCAGCTTTTCGGGACTAGCGGGAGATACGCAGTATTTT.

The V gene is TRBV28, the J gene TRBJ2-5; 13 nucleotides match TRBD2. With 6 bases clipped from V and 5 bases from J, the junction kept 9 bases outside the gene matches. The V gene's germline CDR1 is MDHEN and CDR2 SYDVKM. The CDR3 has 16 residues. CDR3 sequence: CASRSGLAGVRETQYF. The CDR3, as DNA: TGTGCCAGCAGATCTGGACTAGCGGGAGTTAGGGAGACCCAGTACTTC.

The chain uses TRBV5-1 and TRBJ2-7; 7 bases line up with TRBD1. Germline V lookup: CDR1 SGHRS, CDR2 YFSETQ. V shed 0 bases, J shed 3 bases, and the junction held 6 bases outside the gene matches. The length of the CDR3 is 15 residues. In DNA form, the CDR3 reads TGCGCCAGCAGCTTGGCGGGGACAGACCTCTACGAGCAGTACTTC. Translating it yields CASSLAGTDLYEQYF. Full variable domain (remainder filled in from reference TRBV5-1 and TRBJ2-7): KAGVTQTPRYLIKTRGQQVTLSCSPISGHRSVSWYQQTPGQGLQFLFEYFSETQRNKGNFPGRFSGRQFSNSRSEMNVSTLELGDSALYLCASSLAGTDLYEQYFGPGTRLTVT.

The rearrangement joins TRBV5-1 to TRBJ1-1; D perhaps matches TRBD1 (5 bases). The germline V and J ends were trimmed by 4 bases and 0 bases, with 7 bases remaining between them. Germline-derived CDR1 and CDR2 are SGHRS and YFSETQ. The CDR3 covers 13 residues. CDR3: CASSDRMNTEAFF. For the CDR3, the DNA is TGCGCCAGCAGCGACAGAATGAACACTGAAGCTTTCTTT.

In this sample, this clone turned up once. V gene TRBV5-6 combines with J gene TRBJ2-3, with 8 nucleotides matching TRBD2. CDR3 length: 17 residues. The trim removed 1 base at V and 0 bases at J, leaving 7 bases unmatched. Germline-derived CDR1 and CDR2 are SGHDT and YYEEEE. CDR3 sequence: CASSLLTSGTSTDTQYF. As DNA, the CDR3 is TGTGCCAGCAGCTTGCTTACTAGCGGAACTAGCACAGATACGCAGTATTTT.

The chain links TRBV28 to TRBJ1-1; D gene unclear. The CDR3 length is 14 residues. Trimming removed 4 bases at V and 1 base at J, with 10 bases between. Germline assignment: CDR1 MDHEN and CDR2 SYDVKM. DNA of the CDR3: TGTGCCAGCAGTTCAACCTCAGAGAACACTGAAGCTTTCTTT. Translated, it gives CASSSTSENTEAFF.

The chain links TRBV18 to TRBJ1-1; D possibly corresponds to TRBD1 (5 bases). Germline V gene sequence: CDR1 KGHSH, CDR2 LQKENI. CDR3 length: 16 amino acids. V dropped 2 bases and J dropped 5 bases, with 18 bases sitting between them. CDR3 coding DNA: TGTGCCAGCTCACCAACGCAGGTTAGGGGAGGGACTGAAGCTTTCTTT. Amino acids: CASSPTQVRGGTEAFF. The whole variable domain, filled in from reference TRBV18 and TRBJ1-1, reads NAGVMQNPRHLVRRRGQEARLRCSPMKGHSHVYWYRQLPEEGLKFMVYLQKENIIDESGMPKERFSAEFPKEGPSILRIQQVVRGDSAAYFCASSPTQVRGGTEAFFGQGTRLTVV.

This chain joins TRBV11-1 and TRBJ1-4; no definite D call. Trimming took off 4 bases at V and 0 bases at J, with 9 bases between the two ends. Germline V lookup: CDR1 SGHAT, CDR2 FQDESV (reference sequence). The CDR3 extends over 15 amino acids. The CDR3 DNA follows: TGTGCCAGCAGCTACACCGGGACAACTAATGAAAAACTGTTTTTT. Translated: CASSYTGTTNEKLFF.

The chain combines TRBV28 with TRBJ2-7, with TRBD2 as a possible D gene (7 bases). V was trimmed by 3 bases and J by 2 bases, leaving 14 bases between them. Germline assignment: CDR1 MDHEN and CDR2 SYDVKM. The CDR3 is 15 residues long. CDR3 in amino acids: CASSFEGGRPYEQYF. CDR3 coding DNA: TGTGCCAGCAGTTTTGAGGGGGGGCGACCCTACGAGCAGTACTTC.

In this sample, this clone turned up a few times. The chain joins TRBV5-1 to TRBJ1-2; 9 nucleotides align to TRBD1. The CDR3 is 17 residues long. From germline, CDR1 is SGHRS and CDR2 YFSETQ. V was pared by 4 bases and J by 2 bases, with 12 bases of the junction left unmatched. The DNA for the CDR3 is TGCGCCAGCAGCGCGCTCCCGGGACAGGGTGGGAACTATGGCTACACCTTC. Translating it yields CASSALPGQGGNYGYTF.

Only a few counts were recorded for this clone. The gene calls are TRBV4-1 and TRBJ1-6; 8 positions agree with TRBD1. The junction had 6 bases not matched to a gene; V was cut back by 0 bases and J by 8 bases. The CDR3 has 16 amino acids. Per the germline V gene, CDR1 is MGHRA and CDR2 is YSYEKL. In DNA form, the CDR3 reads TGCGCCAGCAGCCAAGATAGTCAGGGGGCTTATTCACCCCTCCACTTT. Amino acid sequence: CASSQDSQGAYSPLHF.

The chain combines TRBV18 with TRBJ2-5; TRBD2 aligns across 8 bases. With V trimmed by 6 bases and J by 4 bases, 4 bases remained unmatched. CDR3 length equals 13 residues. Looked up from germline, CDR1 is KGHSH and CDR2 is LQKENI. The CDR3 sequence is CASSLSGRETQYF. The CDR3 DNA reads as TGTGCCAGCTCCCTCAGCGGGAGAGAGACCCAGTACTTC.

The CDR3 coding sequence is TGTGCCAGCAGCCCAGGTCTTCGGCAGCCCCAGCATTTT. Its protein is CASSPGLRQPQHF. The chain is built from TRBV7-2 and TRBJ1-5; D remains ambiguous. V gave up 5 bases and J gave up 7 bases, with 12 bases separating them. Germline V gives CDR1 SGHTA, CDR2 FQGNSA. The CDR3 length is 13 residues.

On this clone itself: The same CDR3 can be traced to other DNA sequences in this sample. The gene calls are TRBV11-3 and TRBJ2-5, with 8 positions matching TRBD1. CDR1 SGHNT and CDR2 YENEEA come from the germline V gene. The CDR3 spans 14 residues. V lost 1 base and J lost 5; bases outside the gene matches: 3. The CDR3 DNA follows: TGTGCCAGCAGCTTAGCAGGGGGCGCGGAGACCCAGTACTTC. This gives the protein CASSLAGGAETQYF.

This clone was seen a few times. The genes are TRBV18 and TRBJ2-3, with 7 bases identical to TRBD2. The CDR3 is 14 residues long. V shed 6 bases, J shed 4 bases, and the junction held 7 bases outside the gene matches. From germline, CDR1 is KGHSH and CDR2 LQKENI. The CDR3, as DNA: TGTGCCAGCTCCCCGACTAGCCCCCCAGATACGCAGTATTTT. Its translation is CASSPTSPPDTQYF.

This clone was seen just once. The chain has TRBV3-1 (or the pseudogene TRBV3-2) and TRBJ2-3; TRBD1 matches 11 bases. Trimming cost V 4 bases and J 2 bases; bases outside gene matches: 5. This CDR3 spans 16 amino acids. CDR1 and CDR2 (germline): LGHDT, YNNKEL (reference sequence). In DNA, the CDR3 is TGTGCCAGCAGCCTAGGGACAGGGGGAATCACAGATACGCAGTATTTT. Its translation is CASSLGTGGITDTQYF.

The chain employs TRBV5-1 and TRBJ1-1, with D possibly TRBD1 on 6 matching bases. V was pared by 2 bases and J by 3 bases, with 14 bases between. Germline-derived CDR1 and CDR2 are SGHRS and YFSETQ. The CDR3 covers 15 residues. The CDR3 sequence is CASSFWGGRDTEAFF. CDR3 coding DNA: TGCGCCAGCAGCTTTTGGGGGGGCCGGGACACTGAAGCTTTCTTT.

The chain combines TRBV11-1 with TRBJ2-7, with a weak D call TRBD1 (5 bases). This CDR3 region has 15 residues. V lost 4 bases and J 2 bases, leaving 15 bases between the germline ends. Germline CDR1 and CDR2: SGHAT and FQDESV (reference sequence). In DNA form, the CDR3 reads TGTGCCAGCAGCTCATTCAGGGTGACCCCCTACGAGCAGTACTTC. It translates to CASSSFRVTPYEQYF.

The J gene is TRBJ2-3, the V gene TRBV6-2 or TRBV6-3, with TRBD2 matching over 8 bases. This CDR3 has 17 amino acids. V shed 5 bases, J shed 4 bases, and the junction held 14 bases outside the gene matches. CDR1 and CDR2 from the germline V gene are MNHEY and SVGEGT. This chain's CDR3 is CASSMSGSISHSDTQYF. The CDR3 DNA is TGTGCCAGCAGTATGAGCGGGAGCATTTCCCATTCAGATACGCAGTATTTT.

The gene calls are TRBV11-2 and TRBJ2-1; no clear D. Germline CDR1 reads SGHAT; CDR2 reads FQNNGV. Trimming pared 7 bases from V and 0 bases from J, leaving 10 bases between. The CDR3 loop spans 14 amino acids. The CDR3 bases are TGTGCCAGCAAGAGTTGGAGCTCCTACAATGAGCAGTTCTTC. Its protein is CASKSWSSYNEQFF.

This chain connects TRBV28 to TRBJ2-5, with a possible D match to TRBD2 (5 bases). Between the trimmed V and J ends, which lost 3 bases and 1 base, there was a span of 15 bases. CDR3 length: 16 amino acids. Germline V gene lookup returns CDR1 MDHEN and CDR2 SYDVKM. CDR3 DNA sequence: TGTGCCAGCAGTTTCTCGCGGTCGGGGTTCCAAGAGACCCAGTACTTC. This encodes CASSFSRSGFQETQYF.

J is TRBJ2-3 and V is TRBV9; TRBD1 aligns across 7 bases. V was clipped by 4 bases and J by 0 bases; unmatched bases: 8. The CDR3 contains 16 residues. Per germline, CDR1 SGDLS and CDR2 YYNGEE. The CDR3 nucleotides are TGTGCCAGCAGCATTCGACAGGGCATGAGCACAGATACGCAGTATTTT. This codes for CASSIRQGMSTDTQYF.